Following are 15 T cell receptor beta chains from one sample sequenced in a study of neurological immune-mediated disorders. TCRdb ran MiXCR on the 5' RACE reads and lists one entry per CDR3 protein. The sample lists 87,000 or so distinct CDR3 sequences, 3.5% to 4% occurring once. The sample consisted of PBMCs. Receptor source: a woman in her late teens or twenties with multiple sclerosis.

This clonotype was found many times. The CDR3 DNA reads as TGTGCCAGCAGCATGCGAACAGGGTATGGTTCACCCCTCCACTTT. The encoded protein is CASSMRTGYGSPLHF. The chain joins TRBV11-2 to TRBJ1-6, with a possible D match to TRBD1 (6 bases). This CDR3 contains 15 residues. Germline V gene sequence: CDR1 SGHAT, CDR2 FQNNGV. V was cut by 5 bases and J by 9 bases, with 17 bases left in between.

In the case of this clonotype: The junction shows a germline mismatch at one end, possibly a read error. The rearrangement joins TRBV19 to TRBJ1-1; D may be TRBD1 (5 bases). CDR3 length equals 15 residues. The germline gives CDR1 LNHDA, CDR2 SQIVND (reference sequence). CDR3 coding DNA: TGTGCCAGTAAACGTGGGGAAGGGACGGACACTGAAGATTTCTTT. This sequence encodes CASKRGEGTDTEDFF.

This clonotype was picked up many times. Here the CDR3 reads CASSFGQITDTQYF. The DNA of the CDR3 is TGTGCCAGCAGTTTTGGGCAGATAACAGATACGCAGTATTTT. This chain connects TRBV12-3 or TRBV12-4 to TRBJ2-3; no reliable D call. This CDR3 comprises 14 residues. Trimming removed 3 bases at V and 3 bases at J, with 10 bases between.

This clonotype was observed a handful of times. Here the CDR3 reads CASSPTGVGWTEAFF. CDR3 DNA: TGTGCCAGCAGCCCCACAGGGGTAGGGTGGACTGAAGCTTTCTTT. V gene TRBV7-8 combines with J gene TRBJ1-1; 7 bases are a match to TRBD1. With 5 bases clipped from V and 5 bases from J, the junction kept 11 bases outside the gene matches. The CDR3 contains 15 residues. The germline V gene encodes CDR1 SGHVS and CDR2 FQNEAQ.

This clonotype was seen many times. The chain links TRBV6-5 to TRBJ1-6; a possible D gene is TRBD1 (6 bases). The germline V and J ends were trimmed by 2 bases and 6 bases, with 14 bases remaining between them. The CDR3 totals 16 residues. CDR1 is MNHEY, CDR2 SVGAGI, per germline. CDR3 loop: CASSYLQTGFNSPLHF. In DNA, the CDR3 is TGTGCCAGCAGTTACCTCCAAACAGGGTTTAATTCACCCCTCCACTTT.

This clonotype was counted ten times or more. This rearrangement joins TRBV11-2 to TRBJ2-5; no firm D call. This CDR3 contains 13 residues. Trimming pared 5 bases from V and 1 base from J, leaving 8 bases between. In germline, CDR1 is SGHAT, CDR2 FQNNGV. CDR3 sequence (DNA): TGTGCCAGCAGCCCAGAGTCCCAAGAGACCCAGTACTTC. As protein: CASSPESQETQYF.

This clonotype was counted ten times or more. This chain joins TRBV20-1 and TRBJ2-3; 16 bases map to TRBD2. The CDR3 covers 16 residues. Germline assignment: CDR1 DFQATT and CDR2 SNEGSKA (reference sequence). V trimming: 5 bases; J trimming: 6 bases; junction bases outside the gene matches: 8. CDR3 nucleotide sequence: TGCAGTGCTTCCGGGACTAGCGGGGGGGATGCGGATACGCAGTATTTT. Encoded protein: CSASGTSGGDADTQYF.

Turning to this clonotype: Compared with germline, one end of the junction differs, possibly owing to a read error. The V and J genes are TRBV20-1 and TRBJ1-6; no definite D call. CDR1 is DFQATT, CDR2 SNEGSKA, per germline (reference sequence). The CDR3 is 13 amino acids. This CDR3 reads CSASDPVNSTLNF. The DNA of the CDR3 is TGCAGTGCTAGTGACCCAGTTAATTCAACCCTCAACTTT.

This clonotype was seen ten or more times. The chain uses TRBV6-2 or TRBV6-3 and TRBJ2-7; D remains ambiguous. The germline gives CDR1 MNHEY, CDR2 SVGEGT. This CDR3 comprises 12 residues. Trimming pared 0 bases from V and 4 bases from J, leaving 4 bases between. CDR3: CASSYSIYEQYF. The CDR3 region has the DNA TGTGCCAGCAGTTACTCGATTTACGAGCAGTACTTC.

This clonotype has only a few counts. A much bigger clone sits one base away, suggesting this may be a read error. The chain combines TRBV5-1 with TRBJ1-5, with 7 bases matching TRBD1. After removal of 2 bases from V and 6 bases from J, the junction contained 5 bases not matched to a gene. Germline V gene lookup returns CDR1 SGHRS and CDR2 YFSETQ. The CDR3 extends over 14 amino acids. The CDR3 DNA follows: TGCGCCAGCAGCTTAGGAAAGGGGGCTCAGCCCCAGCATTTT. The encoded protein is CASSLGKGAQPQHF.

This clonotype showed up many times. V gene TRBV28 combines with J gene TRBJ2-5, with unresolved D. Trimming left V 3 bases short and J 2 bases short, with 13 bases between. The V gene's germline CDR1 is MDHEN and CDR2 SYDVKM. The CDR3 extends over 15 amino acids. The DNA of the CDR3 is TGTGCCAGCAGTTTGAAGACCATCATACAAGAGACCCAGTACTTC. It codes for CASSLKTIIQETQYF.

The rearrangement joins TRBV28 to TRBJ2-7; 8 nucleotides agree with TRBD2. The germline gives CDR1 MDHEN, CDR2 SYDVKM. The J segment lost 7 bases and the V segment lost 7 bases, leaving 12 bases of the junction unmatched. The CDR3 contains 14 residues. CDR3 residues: CASMNRGGYNEQYF. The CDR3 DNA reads TGTGCCAGCATGAACCGGGGGGGATATAATGAGCAGTACTTC.

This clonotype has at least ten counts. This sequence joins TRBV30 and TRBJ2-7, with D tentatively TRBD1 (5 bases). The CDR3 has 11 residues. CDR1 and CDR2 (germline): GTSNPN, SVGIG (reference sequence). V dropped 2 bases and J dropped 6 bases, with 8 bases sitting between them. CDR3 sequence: CAWSQDSEQYF. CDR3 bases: TGTGCCTGGAGTCAAGACAGCGAGCAGTACTTC.

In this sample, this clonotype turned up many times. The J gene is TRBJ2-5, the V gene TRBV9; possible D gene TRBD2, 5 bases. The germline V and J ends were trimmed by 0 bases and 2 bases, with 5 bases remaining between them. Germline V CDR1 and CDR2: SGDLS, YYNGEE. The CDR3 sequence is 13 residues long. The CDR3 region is CASSVGGQETQYF. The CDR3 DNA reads TGTGCCAGCAGCGTAGGAGGGCAAGAGACCCAGTACTTC.

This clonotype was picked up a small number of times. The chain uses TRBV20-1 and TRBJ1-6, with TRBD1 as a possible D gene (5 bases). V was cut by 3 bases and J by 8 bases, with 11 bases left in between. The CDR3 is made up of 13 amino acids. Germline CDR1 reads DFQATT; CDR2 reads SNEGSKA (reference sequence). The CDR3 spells CSARPRDYSPLHF. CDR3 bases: TGCAGTGCTAGGCCCAGGGATTATTCACCCCTCCACTTT.